This paragraph reports one T cell receptor beta chain. The sample is drawn from a study of CD8 T cells in Susac syndrome. Trimming took off 4 bases at V and 0 bases at J, with 13 bases between the two ends. CDR3 length: 17 amino acids. Germline assignment: CDR1 LGHDT and CDR2 YNNKEL (reference sequence). After extraction with the RNeasy kit, roughly 0.45 to 1 ug of the RNA was reverse transcribed using random hexamers. A single record per CDR3 protein comes from TCRdb applying MiXCR to the immunoSEQ multiplex PCR reads. Of about 120,000 distinct CDR3 sequences in the sample, about 93% were seen once. The sequence derives from a human donor in good health. What was sequenced was CD4+ T cells from PBMCs. The V gene is TRBV3-1, the J gene TRBJ2-6; no definite D call. The CDR3 coding sequence is TGTGCCAGCAGCCGGCCCGGAAGGCTCTCTGGGGCCAACGTCCTGACTTTC. Protein sequence: CASSRPGRLSGANVLTF.